Following are 2 T cell receptor beta chains from one sample sequenced in a study of blood T cell repertoires in COVID-19. The repertoire was sequenced with immunoSEQ multiplex PCR; TCRdb's copy has only in-frame clones and lacks some. The profile shows some 80,000 clones, approximately 80% of them singletons. Material: peripheral blood. These receptor sequences come from a woman between 70 and 85 years old with acute or convalescent COVID-19.

The rearrangement uses TRBV5-6 and TRBJ2-5, with a weak D call TRBD1 (5 bases). The germline V gene has CDR1 SGHDT and CDR2 YYEEEE. V shed 6 bases and J shed 4 bases, with 13 bases lying between them. CDR3 length equals 13 residues. The CDR3 DNA is TGTGCCAGCATGAGGACAACGCCAGAGACCCAGTACTTC. This gives the protein CASMRTTPETQYF.

The chain carries TRBV10-3 and TRBJ2-7, with 10 bases matching TRBD2. The CDR3 contains 14 residues. Trimming removed 6 bases from V and 1 base from J; junction bases left unmatched: 3. The germline CDR1 and CDR2 sequences are ENHRY and SYGVKD. CDR3 DNA: TGTGCCATCAGGGCTAGCGGGGGATCCTACGAGCAGTACTTC. Translating gives CAIRASGGSYEQYF.